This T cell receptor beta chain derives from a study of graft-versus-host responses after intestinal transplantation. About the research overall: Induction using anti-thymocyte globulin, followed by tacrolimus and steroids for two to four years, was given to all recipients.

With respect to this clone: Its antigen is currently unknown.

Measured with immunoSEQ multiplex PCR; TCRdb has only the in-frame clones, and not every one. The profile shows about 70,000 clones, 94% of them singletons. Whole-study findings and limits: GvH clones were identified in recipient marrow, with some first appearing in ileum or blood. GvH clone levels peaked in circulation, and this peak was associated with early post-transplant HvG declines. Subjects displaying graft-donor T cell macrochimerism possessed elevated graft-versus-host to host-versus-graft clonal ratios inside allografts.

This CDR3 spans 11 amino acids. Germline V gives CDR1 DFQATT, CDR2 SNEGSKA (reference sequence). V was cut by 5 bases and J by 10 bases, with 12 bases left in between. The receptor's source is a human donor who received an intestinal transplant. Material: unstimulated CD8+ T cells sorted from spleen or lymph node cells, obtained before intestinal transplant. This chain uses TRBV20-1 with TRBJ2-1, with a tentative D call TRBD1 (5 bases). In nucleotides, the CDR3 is TGCAGTGCTCACGACAGAAACGAGCAGTTCTTC. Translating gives CSAHDRNEQFF.